Presented here are 25 T cell receptor beta chains from one specimen sequenced in a study of vaccination and CD4 T cells after COVID-19. The treatment here: roughly 11-day PBMC culture with coronavirus spike peptide pools or control peptides (ViraFEST assay). Their antigens are not known. Cultured CD4+ T cell DNA underwent sequencing with the Oncomine TCR Beta short-read assay. Each CDR3 protein gets one entry after TCRdb re-called the PCR reads with MiXCR. The sample has about 8,300 distinct CDR3 sequences, roughly 70% seen once. Material: CD4+ T cells from blood, cultured in vitro. The receptors come from a human donor who had recovered from COVID-19.

V gene TRBV19 combines with J gene TRBJ1-6, with 7 bases fitting TRBD1. The CDR3 runs to 14 residues. The V and J ends lost 6 bases and 7 bases, in that order; junction bases with no gene match: 6. CDR1 and CDR2 from the germline V gene are LNHDA and SQIVND (reference sequence). The CDR3 nucleotides read TGTGCCAGTAGGGAGGGACAGCACAATTCACCCCTCCACTTT. This sequence encodes CASREGQHNSPLHF.

V and J are TRBV6-1 and TRBJ2-7; D may be TRBD1 (6 bases). Germline CDR1 reads MNHNS; CDR2 reads SASEGT. This CDR3 region has 15 residues. Deletions cut 4 bases from V and 0 bases from J, with 13 bases between. CDR3 region: CASSARDTISYEQYF. For the CDR3, the DNA is TGTGCCAGCAGTGCTCGGGACACGATCTCCTACGAGCAGTACTTC.

The J gene is TRBJ2-2, the V gene TRBV28; D gene ambiguous. The V gene's germline CDR1 is MDHEN and CDR2 SYDVKM. V was clipped by 2 bases and J by 7 bases, with 11 bases between them. This CDR3 is 14 amino acids long. CDR3 loop: CASSLPTRNGELFF. The CDR3 nucleotides read TGTGCCAGCAGTTTACCGACCCGAAACGGGGAGCTGTTTTTT.

This clonotype was seen a handful of times. The J gene is TRBJ2-2, the V gene TRBV27; 7 bases align to TRBD1. This CDR3 has 14 amino acids. CDR1 and CDR2 from the germline V gene are MNHEY and SMNVEV (reference sequence). Unmatched junction bases numbered 4, after V lost 6 bases and J lost 3 bases. The CDR3 sequence: CASRPGQHTGELFF. The CDR3 DNA follows: TGTGCCAGCAGACCGGGACAGCACACCGGGGAGCTGTTTTTT.

This clonotype was observed a few times. The chain links TRBV20-1 to TRBJ1-5, with TRBD1 matching over 7 bases. Losses at the gene ends were 2 bases for V and 2 bases for J; bases not matched to a gene: 3. The CDR3 consists of 14 residues. The germline CDR1 and CDR2 sequences are DFQATT and SNEGSKA (reference sequence). As DNA, the CDR3 is TGCAGTGCTAGATCTACAGGGGGCAATCAGCCCCAGCATTTT. Protein sequence: CSARSTGGNQPQHF.

The V call is TRBV7-9, the J call TRBJ1-4; maybe TRBD1 (6 bases). V lost 5 bases and J 8 bases, leaving 15 bases between the germline ends. Germline V gene sequence: CDR1 SEHNR, CDR2 FQNEAQ (reference sequence). The CDR3 covers 14 residues. CDR3 bases: TGTGCCAGCAGCCTTCCCAGGGGCGACGAAAAACTGTTTTTT. This sequence encodes CASSLPRGDEKLFF.

The rearrangement uses TRBV19 and TRBJ2-5; D gene unclear. CDR3 size: 10 residues. Per germline, CDR1 LNHDA and CDR2 SQIVND (reference sequence). Trimming took 7 bases from V and 4 from J, leaving 4 bases between them. This chain's CDR3 is CASKGETQYF. The CDR3 DNA follows: TGTGCCAGTAAGGGAGAGACCCAGTACTTC.

The J gene is TRBJ1-2, the V gene TRBV19; 8 bases map to TRBD1. CDR1 LNHDA and CDR2 SQIVND come from the germline V gene (reference sequence). The CDR3 runs to 14 residues. J was trimmed by 3 bases and V by 5 bases; bases with no gene match: 5. The CDR3 nucleotides are TGTGCCAGTAGTCCTCCAGGGGGCGACTATGGCTACACCTTC. The encoded protein is CASSPPGGDYGYTF.

The chain uses TRBV12-3 or TRBV12-4 and TRBJ1-5; maybe TRBD1 (6 bases). This CDR3 has 17 residues. V lost 6 bases and J 1 base, leaving 19 bases between the germline ends. The CDR3 region has the DNA TGTGCCAGCAGCCCCCGGTCTCAGGGGTTGAGCAATCAGCCCCAGCATTTT. Translating gives CASSPRSQGLSNQPQHF.

The sample holds a few counts of this clonotype. The chain recombines TRBV6-1 with TRBJ1-2, with TRBD1 matching over 9 bases. Germline-derived CDR1 and CDR2 are MNHNS and SASEGT. Germline trimming cut 5 bases from V and 6 bases from J; bases unmatched to any gene: 16. This CDR3 has 17 residues. The CDR3 DNA sequence: TGTGCCAGCAGTCCCAAGACCGGGACAGGGATTGGTGATGGCTACACCTTC. This sequence encodes CASSPKTGTGIGDGYTF.

This clonotype was recorded once. The J gene is TRBJ2-4, the V gene TRBV20-1; 12 bases are shared with TRBD2. With V trimmed by 0 bases and J by 16 bases, 16 bases remained unmatched. Germline CDR1 reads DFQATT; CDR2 reads SNEGSKA (reference sequence). CDR3 size: 16 residues. The CDR3 region is CSAREGGGLAGGPSYF. In nucleotides, the CDR3 is TGCAGTGCTAGAGAAGGGGGTGGGCTAGCGGGAGGGCCGAGTTACTTC.

The V gene is TRBV6-5, the J gene TRBJ2-7; 11 bases map to TRBD2. The trim removed 2 bases at V and 4 bases at J, leaving 4 bases unmatched. The V gene's germline CDR1 is MNHEY and CDR2 SVGAGI. CDR3 length: 15 amino acids. The chain's CDR3 is CASSYGASGGYEQYF. As DNA, the CDR3 is TGTGCCAGCAGTTACGGAGCTAGCGGGGGGTACGAGCAGTACTTC.

The chain combines TRBV7-9 with TRBJ2-5; 8 bases align to TRBD2. Trimming removed 1 base from V and 5 bases from J; junction bases left unmatched: 9. CDR1 and CDR2 (germline): SEHNR, FQNEAQ (reference sequence). CDR3 length equals 16 residues. The CDR3 loop reads CASSLGREGLRETQYF. The CDR3 nucleotides are TGTGCCAGCAGCTTAGGACGGGAGGGCCTGAGGGAGACCCAGTACTTC.

This clonotype was found a few times. The chain links TRBV11-2 to TRBJ1-1; the D gene is possibly TRBD1 (5 bases). The V gene lost 1 base and the J gene lost 7 bases, with 7 bases spanning the gap. Germline V gives CDR1 SGHAT, CDR2 FQNNGV. The CDR3 totals 12 residues. The CDR3 DNA sequence: TGTGCCAGCAGCTTAGCAGGGTTTGAAGCTTTCTTT. As protein: CASSLAGFEAFF.

The rearrangement links TRBV6-1 to TRBJ2-4; the match to TRBD1 covers 9 bases. Germline loops: CDR1 MNHNS, CDR2 SASEGT. Unmatched junction bases numbered 16, after V lost 6 bases and J lost 1 base. The length of the CDR3 is 19 residues. The CDR3 sequence is CASSPSGTGKAWAKNIQYF. The CDR3 DNA reads TGTGCCAGCAGCCCCTCCGGGACAGGGAAGGCTTGGGCCAAAAACATTCAGTACTTC.

This chain connects TRBV2 to TRBJ2-3; 7 bases map to TRBD2. The CDR3 is made up of 14 amino acids. Per the germline V gene, CDR1 is SNHLY and CDR2 is FYNNEI. J was trimmed by 11 bases and V by 6 bases; bases with no gene match: 14. Written as DNA, the CDR3 is TGTGCCAGCAGACCCGGACAAAACTCGGGGGGGCAGTATTTT. Protein: CASRPGQNSGGQYF.

The chain links TRBV5-1 to TRBJ2-7; the D is unclear. This CDR3 region has 16 residues. V dropped 0 bases and J dropped 4 bases, with 17 bases sitting between them. The germline V gene has CDR1 SGHRS and CDR2 YFSETQ. CDR3 nucleotides: TGCGCCAGCAGCTTGGGTATAGTAAGCGATCAGTACGAGCAGTACTTC. It codes for CASSLGIVSDQYEQYF.

The rearrangement uses TRBV7-6 and TRBJ2-6; D possibly corresponds to TRBD1 (5 bases). This CDR3 region has 16 residues. CDR1 and CDR2 from the germline V gene are SGHVS and FNYEAQ. V gave up 5 bases and J gave up 1 base, with 12 bases separating them. CDR3 region: CASSHYRQSGANVLTF. In DNA, the CDR3 is TGTGCCAGCAGCCATTACCGACAGTCTGGGGCCAACGTCCTGACTTTC.

This clonotype came up once. The chain joins TRBV20-1 to TRBJ2-2; 9 nucleotides align to TRBD1. This CDR3 is built from 14 residues. Per germline, CDR1 DFQATT and CDR2 SNEGSKA (reference sequence). The ends lost 4 bases at V and 7 bases at J; junction bases unmatched: 7. The CDR3 here is CSANRDRDFGELFF. The CDR3 DNA sequence: TGCAGTGCTAACCGGGACAGGGACTTCGGGGAGCTGTTTTTT.

In its sample, this clonotype ranks as large. J is TRBJ2-6 and V is TRBV28; D possibly corresponds to TRBD2 (5 bases). The CDR3 covers 15 residues. The V gene's germline CDR1 is MDHEN and CDR2 SYDVKM. Trimming stripped 5 bases from V and 0 bases from J, with 8 bases between. Written as DNA, the CDR3 is TGTGCCAGCAGTGCGGGTCTCTCTGGGGCCAACGTCCTGACTTTC. Translated: CASSAGLSGANVLTF. The entire variable domain, with the rest obtained from reference TRBV28 and TRBJ2-6, is as follows: DVKVTQSSRYLVKRTGEKVFLECVQDMDHENMFWYRQDPGLGLRLIYFSYDVKMKEKGDIPEGYSVSREKKERFSLILESASTNQTSMYLCASSAGLSGANVLTFGAGSRLTVL.

This sequence joins TRBV20-1 and TRBJ1-5; no reliable D call. This CDR3 spans 13 amino acids. The V end was cut by 1 base, the J end by 5 bases, with 9 bases between. The V gene's germline CDR1 is DFQATT and CDR2 SNEGSKA (reference sequence). The CDR3 spells CSARGYTDQPQHF. The CDR3 nucleotides are TGCAGTGCTAGAGGATATACGGATCAGCCCCAGCATTTT.

The genes are TRBV5-4 and TRBJ2-1; 8 nucleotides match TRBD1. The junction had 5 bases not matched to a gene; V was cut back by 2 bases and J by 1 base. The length of the CDR3 is 16 residues. Germline lookup yields CDR1 SGHNT and CDR2 YYREEE (reference sequence). For the CDR3, the DNA is TGTGCCAGCAGCTTCGGACAGGGAAGGTCCTACAATGAGCAGTTCTTC. It is translated as CASSFGQGRSYNEQFF.

This sequence joins TRBV12-3 or TRBV12-4 and TRBJ2-2; D uncertain. The CDR3 extends over 15 amino acids. V was cut by 6 bases and J by 1 base, with 12 bases left in between. CDR3 DNA sequence: TGTGCCAGCAGCAAGGCCAGCGTGAACACCGGGGAGCTGTTTTTT. Residues: CASSKASVNTGELFF.

The rearrangement joins TRBV30 to TRBJ1-6; D is unresolved. Germline-derived CDR1 and CDR2 are GTSNPN and SVGIG (reference sequence). This CDR3 has 11 amino acids. Trimming shortened V by 3 bases and J by 9 bases, and 6 bases separated the two germline ends. The CDR3 spells CAWRRRSPLHF. The CDR3 DNA follows: TGTGCCTGGAGGCGACGTTCACCCCTCCACTTT. The full variable domain, in which reference TRBV30 and TRBJ1-6 provide the parts outside the CDR3, is SQTIHQWPATLVQPVGSPLSLECTVEGTSNPNLYWYRQAAGRGLQLLFYSVGIGQISSEVPQNLSASRPQDRQFILSSKKLLLSDSGFYLCAWRRRSPLHFGNGTRLTVT.

The chain couples TRBV19 to TRBJ1-2, with no clear D. CDR1 is LNHDA, CDR2 SQIVND, per germline (reference sequence). V lost 1 base to trimming and J lost 4 bases, with 13 bases between them. The CDR3 totals 15 residues. CDR3 in amino acids: CASSIVPPRTYGYTF. CDR3 nucleotides: TGTGCCAGTAGTATAGTTCCCCCGCGGACCTATGGCTACACCTTC.